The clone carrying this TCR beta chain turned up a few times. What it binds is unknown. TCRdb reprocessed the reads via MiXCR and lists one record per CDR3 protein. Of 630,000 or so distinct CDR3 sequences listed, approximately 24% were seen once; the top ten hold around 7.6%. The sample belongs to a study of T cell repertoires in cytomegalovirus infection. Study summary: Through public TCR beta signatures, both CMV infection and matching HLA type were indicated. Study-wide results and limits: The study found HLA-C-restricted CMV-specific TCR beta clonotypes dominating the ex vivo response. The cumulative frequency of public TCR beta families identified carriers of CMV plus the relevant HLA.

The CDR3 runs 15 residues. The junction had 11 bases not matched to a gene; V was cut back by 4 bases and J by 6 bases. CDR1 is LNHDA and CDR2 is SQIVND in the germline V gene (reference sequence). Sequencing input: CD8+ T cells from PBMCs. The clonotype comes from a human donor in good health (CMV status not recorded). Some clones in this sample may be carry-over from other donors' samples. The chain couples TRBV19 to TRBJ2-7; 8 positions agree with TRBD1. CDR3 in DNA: TGTGCCAGTAGTACTAGACAGGGGAAGAATGTCGAGCAGTACTTC. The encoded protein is CASSTRQGKNVEQYF.